Listed below are T cell receptor beta chains from one sample, sequenced in a study of lymphopenia after photon versus proton radiotherapy. The protocol was immunoSEQ multiplex PCR, while the TCRdb copy is restricted to in-frame clones and leaves out a portion. The table includes roughly 40,000 clones, about 83% detected once. The sequencing used peripheral blood, collected from a patient treated with proton-based radiotherapy. Receptor source: a woman in her 70s with pancreatic cancer. Both conserved end residues are trimmed from each CDR3.

CDR3: ASSKSTGQGGNEQF
V: TRBV28
J: TRBJ2-1
length: 14

CDR3: ASSVPAPGGGEKLF
V: TRBV9
J: TRBJ1-4
length: 14

CDR3: ASRDRAAEGYT
V: TRBV2
J: TRBJ1-2
length: 11

CDR3: ASSSQGGARGPQH
V: TRBV6-5
J: TRBJ1-5
length: 13

CDR3: ASSLGRKDQPQH
V: TRBV7-2
J: TRBJ1-5
length: 12

CDR3: AWSFGGRAF
V: TRBV30
J: TRBJ1-1
length: 9

CDR3: ASSAKTQGAEKLF
V: TRBV9
J: TRBJ1-4
length: 13

CDR3: ASFPEGRQNYGYT
V: TRBV5-4
J: TRBJ1-2
length: 13

CDR3: ASSQSQGVSSEAF
V: TRBV6-5
J: TRBJ1-1
length: 13

CDR3: ASSLTGNSYNSPLH
V: TRBV27
J: TRBJ1-6
length: 14

CDR3: ASSTGQERGEQY
V: TRBV19
J: TRBJ2-7
length: 12

CDR3: ASTPGGSGGASYEQY
V: TRBV7-2
J: TRBJ2-7
length: 15

CDR3: ASSLNNEQF
V: TRBV19
J: TRBJ2-1
length: 9

CDR3: AWAGKGWGNRETQY
V: TRBV30
J: TRBJ2-5
length: 14

CDR3: ASSPPWTRPYEQY
V: TRBV7-2
J: TRBJ2-7
length: 13

CDR3: ASGMSGGPGEQY
V: TRBV11-2
J: TRBJ2-7
length: 12

CDR3: ASSLTDTQY
V: TRBV7-9
J: TRBJ2-3
length: 9

CDR3: ASSFRTGVVGTEAF
V: TRBV19
J: TRBJ1-1
length: 14

CDR3: ASSQSGGSRKDTQY
V: TRBV7-2
J: TRBJ2-3
length: 14

CDR3: SARSGVEQY
V: TRBV20-1
J: TRBJ2-7
length: 9

CDR3: ASRGTVYGYT
V: TRBV28
J: TRBJ1-2
length: 10

CDR3: ASSYGTKQETQY
V: TRBV6-5
J: TRBJ2-5
length: 12

CDR3: ASSEMLTSGNEQF
V: TRBV6-1
J: TRBJ2-1
length: 13

CDR3: ASSVEIAGEKKF
V: TRBV9
J: TRBJ2-1
length: 12

CDR3: ASSLTGDSARELF
V: TRBV7-3
J: TRBJ2-2
length: 13

CDR3: ASSLLTGGEAF
V: TRBV7-3
J: TRBJ1-1
length: 11

CDR3: ASALETNTEAF
V: TRBV5-1
J: TRBJ1-1
length: 11

CDR3: ASSSSAASWY
V: TRBV19
J: TRBJ2-7
length: 10

CDR3: ASSGITGTGVLYYGYT
V: TRBV25-1
J: TRBJ1-2
length: 16

CDR3: ASSRDRNSPLH
V: TRBV7-8
J: TRBJ1-6
length: 11

CDR3: ASSFWGQGYNEQF
V: TRBV11-2
J: TRBJ2-1
length: 13

CDR3: ASSVTGGFNNQPQH
V: TRBV6-1
J: TRBJ1-5
length: 14

CDR3: ASSQFTVQPQH
V: TRBV16
J: TRBJ1-5
length: 11

CDR3: ASSLHRGLREDAETQY
V: TRBV28
J: TRBJ2-5
length: 16

CDR3: ATSRILAGGRYEQY
V: TRBV15
J: TRBJ2-7
length: 14

CDR3: SARQNEKLF
V: TRBV20-1
J: TRBJ1-4
length: 9

CDR3: ASSLGAHLRSATQY
V: TRBV7-2
J: TRBJ2-3
length: 14

CDR3: ASSQVVGLAAQY
V: TRBV4-3
J: TRBJ2-5
length: 12

CDR3: AWSVKRIGSGEKLF
V: TRBV30
J: TRBJ1-4
length: 14

CDR3: ASSASGAGGYT
V: TRBV7-2
J: TRBJ1-2
length: 11

CDR3: ASSPGTGRNEQY
V: TRBV27
J: TRBJ2-7
length: 12

CDR3: ASSLTVANTEAF
V: TRBV5-1
J: TRBJ1-1
length: 12

CDR3: AIRAGGRNEQY
V: TRBV10-3
J: TRBJ2-7
length: 11

CDR3: ASSQGFNYGYT
V: TRBV19
J: TRBJ1-2
length: 11